One sample yielded the 2 T cell receptor beta chains listed below, sequenced in a study of blood T cell repertoires in COVID-19. Using immunoSEQ multiplex PCR, the repertoire was profiled, and TCRdb retains in-frame clones only, with some absent. The data contain roughly 300,000 clones, 92% of them seen just once; the ten biggest clones take up roughly 18%. Sequenced: PBMCs or T cells enriched from blood (not recorded which). The receptor source for this set is a woman aged 30 to 39 who had recovered from COVID-19.

This clone was detected a few times. The chain carries TRBV6-5 and TRBJ2-2; D perhaps matches TRBD2 (6 bases). CDR1 is MNHEY, CDR2 SVGAGI, per germline. The CDR3 is 15 amino acids. The V end was cut by 10 bases, the J end by 8 bases, with 23 bases between. The DNA of the CDR3 is TGTGCCATCACCCCCCAGGGACTCTCCACTGGGGAGCTGTTTTTT. This gives the protein CAITPQGLSTGELFF.

The chain has TRBV4-3 and TRBJ1-2; TRBD1 matches at 8 bases. Looked up from germline, CDR1 is LGHNA and CDR2 is YSLEER. This CDR3 contains 15 residues. Trimming removed 4 bases from V and 5 bases from J; junction bases left unmatched: 9. This CDR3 reads CASSLNSQGEYGYTF. The CDR3 DNA sequence: TGCGCCAGCAGCCTCAATTCACAGGGGGAGTATGGCTACACCTTC.